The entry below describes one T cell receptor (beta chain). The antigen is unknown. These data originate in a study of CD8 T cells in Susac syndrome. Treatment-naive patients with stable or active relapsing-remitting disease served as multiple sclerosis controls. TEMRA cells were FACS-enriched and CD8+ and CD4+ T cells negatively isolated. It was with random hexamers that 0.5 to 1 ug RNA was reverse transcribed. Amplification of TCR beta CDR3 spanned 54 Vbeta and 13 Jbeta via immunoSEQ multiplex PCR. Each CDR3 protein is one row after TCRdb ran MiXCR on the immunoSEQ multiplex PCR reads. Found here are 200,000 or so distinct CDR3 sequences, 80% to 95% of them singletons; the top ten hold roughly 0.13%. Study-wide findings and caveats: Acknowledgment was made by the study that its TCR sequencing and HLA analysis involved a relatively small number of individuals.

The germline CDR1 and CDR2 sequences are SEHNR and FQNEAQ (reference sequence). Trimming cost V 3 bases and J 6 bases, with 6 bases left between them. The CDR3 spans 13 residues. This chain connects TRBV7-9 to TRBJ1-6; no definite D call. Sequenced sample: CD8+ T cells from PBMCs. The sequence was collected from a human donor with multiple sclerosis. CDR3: CASSLYGNSPLHF. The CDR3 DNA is TGTGCCAGCAGCTTGTATGGTAATTCACCCCTCCACTTT.